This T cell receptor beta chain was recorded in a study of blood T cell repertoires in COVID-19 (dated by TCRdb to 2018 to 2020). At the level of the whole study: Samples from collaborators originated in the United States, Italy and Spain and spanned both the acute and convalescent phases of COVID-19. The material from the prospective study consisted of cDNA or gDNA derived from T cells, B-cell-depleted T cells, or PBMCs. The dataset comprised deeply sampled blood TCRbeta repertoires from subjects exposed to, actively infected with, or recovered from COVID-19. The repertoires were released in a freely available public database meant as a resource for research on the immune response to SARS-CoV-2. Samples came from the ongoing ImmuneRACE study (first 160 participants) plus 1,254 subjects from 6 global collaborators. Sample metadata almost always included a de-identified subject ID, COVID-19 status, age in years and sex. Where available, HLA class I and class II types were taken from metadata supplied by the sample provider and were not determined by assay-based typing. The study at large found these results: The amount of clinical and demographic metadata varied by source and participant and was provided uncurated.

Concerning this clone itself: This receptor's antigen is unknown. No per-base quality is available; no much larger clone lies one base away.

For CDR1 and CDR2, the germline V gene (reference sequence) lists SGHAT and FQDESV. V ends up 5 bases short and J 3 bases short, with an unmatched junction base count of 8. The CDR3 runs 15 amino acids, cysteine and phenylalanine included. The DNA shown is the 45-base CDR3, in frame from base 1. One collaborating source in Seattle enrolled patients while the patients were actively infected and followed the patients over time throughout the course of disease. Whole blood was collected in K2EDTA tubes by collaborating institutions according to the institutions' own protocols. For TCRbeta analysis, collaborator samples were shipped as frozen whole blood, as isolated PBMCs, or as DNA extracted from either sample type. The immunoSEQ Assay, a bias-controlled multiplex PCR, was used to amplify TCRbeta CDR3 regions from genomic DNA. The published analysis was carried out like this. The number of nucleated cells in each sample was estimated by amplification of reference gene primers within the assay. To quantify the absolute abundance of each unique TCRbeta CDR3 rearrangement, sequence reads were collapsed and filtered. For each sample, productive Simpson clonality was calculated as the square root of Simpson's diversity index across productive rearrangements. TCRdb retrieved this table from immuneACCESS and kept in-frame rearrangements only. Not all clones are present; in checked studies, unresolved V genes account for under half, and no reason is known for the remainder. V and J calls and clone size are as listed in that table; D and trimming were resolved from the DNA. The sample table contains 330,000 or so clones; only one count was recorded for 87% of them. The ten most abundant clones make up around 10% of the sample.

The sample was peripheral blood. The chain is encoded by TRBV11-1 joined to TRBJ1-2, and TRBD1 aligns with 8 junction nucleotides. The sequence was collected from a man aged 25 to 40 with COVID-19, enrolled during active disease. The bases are TGTGCCAGCAGCCAAGACAGGGGCGCATACTATGGCTACACCTTC. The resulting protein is CASSQDRGAYYGYTF.